The present entry profiles one T cell receptor (beta chain) with its context. The antigen is undetermined. The source of the sample is a study of cytomegalovirus exposure and HLA in healthy donors. Study context: Within an early data release were about 85 million unique TCRs drawn from HLA-typed donors.

Study-wide findings and caveats: Reports showed the classifier diagnosing cytomegalovirus status with high specificity and sensitivity.

The PCR employed 60 Vbeta primers together with 13 Jbeta primers. Sequencing used immunoSEQ multiplex PCR; TCRdb keeps in-frame clones, though not all of them. The data hold under 100,000 clones, with about 76% observed a single time. Every donor was a healthy person donating bone marrow. What was sequenced was PBMCs. The sequence was obtained from a woman in her seventies in good health and CMV-seropositive.

The CDR3 loop reads CASSRQRTNTEAFF. CDR3 DNA sequence: TGTGCCAGCAGTCGACAGAGAACGAACACTGAAGCTTTCTTT. The gene calls are TRBV14 and TRBJ1-1, with D possibly matching TRBD1 (5 bases). CDR1 is SGHDN and CDR2 is FVKESK in the germline V gene. V lost 6 bases and J lost 1, with 12 bases in between. This CDR3 contains 14 residues.